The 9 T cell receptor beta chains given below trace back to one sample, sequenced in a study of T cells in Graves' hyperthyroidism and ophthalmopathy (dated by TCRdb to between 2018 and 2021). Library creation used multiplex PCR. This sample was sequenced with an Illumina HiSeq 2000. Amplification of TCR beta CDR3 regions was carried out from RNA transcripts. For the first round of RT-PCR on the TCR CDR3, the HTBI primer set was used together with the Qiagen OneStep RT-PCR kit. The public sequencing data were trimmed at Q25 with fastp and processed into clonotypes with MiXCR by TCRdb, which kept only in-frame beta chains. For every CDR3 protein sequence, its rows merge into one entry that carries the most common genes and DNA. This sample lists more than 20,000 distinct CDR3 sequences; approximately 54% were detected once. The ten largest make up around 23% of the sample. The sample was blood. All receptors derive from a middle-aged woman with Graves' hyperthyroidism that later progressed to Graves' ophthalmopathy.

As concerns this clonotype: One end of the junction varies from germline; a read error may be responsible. CDR3 sequence: CASSLGRNSKQPQHF. DNA of the CDR3: TGTGCCAGCAGTTTGGGACGGAATAGCAAACAGCCCCAGCATTTT. The rearrangement uses TRBV12-3 or TRBV12-4 and TRBJ1-5, with a tentative D call TRBD1 (5 bases). The CDR3 is 15 amino acids.

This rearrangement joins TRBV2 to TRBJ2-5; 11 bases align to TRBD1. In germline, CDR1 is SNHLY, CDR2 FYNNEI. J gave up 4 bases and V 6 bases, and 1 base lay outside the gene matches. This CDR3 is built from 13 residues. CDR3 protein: CASRGTGGETQYF. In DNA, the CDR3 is TGTGCCAGCAGGGGGACAGGGGGAGAGACCCAGTACTTC.

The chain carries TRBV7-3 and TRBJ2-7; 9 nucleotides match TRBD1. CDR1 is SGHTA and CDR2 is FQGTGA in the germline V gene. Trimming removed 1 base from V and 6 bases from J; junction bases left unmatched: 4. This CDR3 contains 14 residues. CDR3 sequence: CASSLKGQGTEQYF. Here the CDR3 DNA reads TGTGCCAGCAGCTTAAAGGGACAGGGAACCGAGCAGTACTTC.

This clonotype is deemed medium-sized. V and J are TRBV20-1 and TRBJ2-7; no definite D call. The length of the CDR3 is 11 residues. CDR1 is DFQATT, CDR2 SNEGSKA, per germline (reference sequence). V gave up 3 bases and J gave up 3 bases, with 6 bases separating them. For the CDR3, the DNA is TGCAGTGCTAGCAGAGGCTACGAGCAGTACTTC. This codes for CSASRGYEQYF.

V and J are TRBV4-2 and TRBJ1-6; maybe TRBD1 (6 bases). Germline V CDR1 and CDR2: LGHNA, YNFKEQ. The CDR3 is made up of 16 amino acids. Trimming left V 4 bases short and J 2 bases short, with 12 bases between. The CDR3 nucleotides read TGTGCCAGCAGCCCGGGGGCTCACACCTATAATTCACCCCTCCACTTT. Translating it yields CASSPGAHTYNSPLHF.

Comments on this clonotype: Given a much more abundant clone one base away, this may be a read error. DNA for the CDR3: TGTGCCAGCAGCCAAGGGACAGCAGATGCGCAGTATTTT. Protein: CASSQGTADAQYF. This chain uses TRBV9 with TRBJ2-3, with 7 bases that match TRBD1. The germline V gene has CDR1 SGDLS and CDR2 YYNGEE. CDR3 length: 13 residues.

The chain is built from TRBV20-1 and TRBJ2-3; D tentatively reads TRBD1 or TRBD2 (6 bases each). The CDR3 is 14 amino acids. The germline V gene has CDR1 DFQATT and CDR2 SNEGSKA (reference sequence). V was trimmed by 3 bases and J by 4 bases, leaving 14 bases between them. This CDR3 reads CSARGGREADTQYF. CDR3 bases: TGCAGTGCTAGGGGGGGCAGGGAGGCAGATACGCAGTATTTT.

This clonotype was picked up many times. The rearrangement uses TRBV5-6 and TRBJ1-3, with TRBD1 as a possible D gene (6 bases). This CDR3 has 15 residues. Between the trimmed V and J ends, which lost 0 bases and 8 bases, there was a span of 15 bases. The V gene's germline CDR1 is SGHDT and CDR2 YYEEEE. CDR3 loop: CASSLGLSGADTIYF. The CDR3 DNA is TGTGCCAGCAGCTTGGGCCTCTCAGGGGCGGACACCATATATTTT.

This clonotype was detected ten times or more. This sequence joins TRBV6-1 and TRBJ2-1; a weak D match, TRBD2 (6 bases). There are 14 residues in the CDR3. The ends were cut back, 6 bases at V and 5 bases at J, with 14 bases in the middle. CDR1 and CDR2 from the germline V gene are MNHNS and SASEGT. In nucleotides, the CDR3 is TGTGCCAGCAGCCCGGGACTGCTGGACAATGAGCAGTTCTTC. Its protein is CASSPGLLDNEQFF.